This TCR beta chain was sequenced during a study of blood T cell repertoires in COVID-19. The germline gives CDR1 MNHEY, CDR2 SVGAGI. The CDR3 runs to 14 residues. Germline trimming cut 6 bases from V and 4 bases from J; bases unmatched to any gene: 8. Generated by immunoSEQ multiplex PCR, the TCRdb table keeps only in-frame clones and is missing some. This sample carries fewer than 250,000 clones, approximately 80% of them seen once, and the ten largest clones take 15% to 20%. The origin of this receptor is a human donor in a cohort sampled during active COVID-19. The sequenced sample consisted of peripheral blood. The genes are TRBV6-5 and TRBJ1-1, with 7 bases that match TRBD1. The CDR3 is CASSQGGAGTEAFF. The DNA of the CDR3 is TGTGCCAGCAGCCAAGGGGGCGCCGGCACTGAAGCTTTCTTT.